This T cell receptor beta chain was obtained from a study of metastatic and nonmetastatic thyroid tumors. Study overall: Peripheral blood and tumor or nodule samples from malignant and benign thyroid patients were compared.

There were no patients who had received any treatment before thyroid surgery. This clone was counted ten times or more. Original analysis: Differences in CDR3 between clinicopathological groups were drawn on to build a classifier intended to discriminate distant-metastatic papillary thyroid cancer patients. From the PCR reads, TCRdb re-called clones with MiXCR. It is TCRdb's table, rather than the study itself, that gives the V and J calls and clone size. The sample has roughly 70,000 clones, more than 15% seen once; the top ten hold around 13%. Trimming removed 7 bases from V and 0 bases from J, with 13 bases in between. CDR1 is MNHNS and CDR2 is SASEGT in the germline V gene. The CDR3 spans 14 residues.

This clonotype originated in a female donor with papillary thyroid cancer or a benign thyroid nodule (not recorded which). Some clones in this sample may be carry-over from other donors' samples. The J gene is TRBJ2-7, the V gene TRBV6-1; a weak D match, TRBD2 (5 bases). Sequenced material: blood. The CDR3 DNA follows: TGTGCCAGCAATCTGGACTTTCGCTCCTACGAGCAGTACTTC. Translation gives CASNLDFRSYEQYF.